One sample yielded the 15 T cell receptor beta chains listed below, sequenced in a study of breast tumors, draining lymph nodes, adjacent tissues (dated by TCRdb to 2016 to 2017). The lymph node samples were taken from the axillary draining lymph nodes of breast cancer patients. Libraries were prepared through multiplex PCR. The reads were generated on an Illumina HiSeq 2000. TCRdb reran the public reads through fastp at Q25 and MiXCR, keeping productive beta chains. Identical CDR3 proteins give one entry, which carries the most common genes and DNA. The sample records roughly 120,000 distinct CDR3 sequences, 20% of which are singletons. More than 3% of the sample belongs to the ten largest clones. Material: axillary lymph node tissue. These receptors all come from a female donor with breast cancer. Some clones in this sample may be carry-over from other donors' samples.

A word on this clonotype: Just one base apart from a much larger clone, this may be a read error. This sequence joins TRBV11-3 and TRBJ2-2, with 10 bases matching TRBD1. The CDR3 sequence is 15 residues long. Germline lookup yields CDR1 SGHNT and CDR2 YENEEA. With 4 bases clipped from V and 10 bases from J, the junction kept 9 bases outside the gene matches. The CDR3 here is CASSYGTGDSAELFF. The CDR3 DNA reads TGTGCCAGCAGCTACGGGACAGGGGACTCCGCGGAGCTGTTTTTT.

The chain joins TRBV5-4 to TRBJ2-3; D is possibly TRBD1 (5 bases). In germline, CDR1 is SGHNT, CDR2 YYREEE (reference sequence). The CDR3 runs 16 residues. Trimming left V 4 bases short and J 10 bases short, with 25 bases between. CDR3 residues: CASSRLGAAGSWAQYF. CDR3 sequence (DNA): TGTGCCAGCAGCCGCTTAGGGGCAGCCGGTAGTTGGGCGCAGTATTTT.

This clonotype was seen many times. The rearrangement links TRBV19 to TRBJ1-4; weak D call: TRBD1 (5 bases). The CDR3 runs 16 residues. The V end lost 7 bases, the J end lost 5 bases, and 20 bases lay between the germline ends. Per germline, CDR1 LNHDA and CDR2 SQIVND (reference sequence). The CDR3 DNA sequence: TGTGCCAGTACTATGACAGCCCGCATGAGGAATGAAAAACTGTTTTTT. Its translation is CASTMTARMRNEKLFF.

This CDR3 reads CASSSLGGGSNQPQHF. The CDR3 nucleotides are TGTGCCAGTAGTTCCCTCGGAGGAGGGAGCAATCAGCCCCAGCATTTT. The chain employs TRBV19 and TRBJ1-5, with D unclear. This CDR3 region has 16 residues. Trimming took 5 bases from V and 1 from J, leaving 15 bases between them. Per the germline V gene, CDR1 is LNHDA and CDR2 is SQIVND (reference sequence).

On this clonotype: This may stem from a read error, because a much larger clone lies one nucleotide away. The chain is built from TRBV14 and TRBJ2-3; 10 nucleotides align to TRBD2. With 2 bases clipped from V and 0 bases from J, the junction kept 5 bases outside the gene matches. This CDR3 has 17 amino acids. Germline-derived CDR1 and CDR2 are SGHDN and FVKESK. CDR3 sequence reads: CASSQLAGAFSTDTQYF. CDR3 coding DNA: TGTGCCAGCAGCCAACTAGCGGGGGCCTTTAGCACAGATACGCAGTATTTT.

This clonotype was picked up many times. V is TRBV6-5 and J is TRBJ2-6, with D maybe TRBD1 (6 bases). Germline V gene lookup returns CDR1 MNHEY and CDR2 SVGAGI. The CDR3 is made up of 16 amino acids. Trimming stripped 6 bases from V and 0 bases from J, with 12 bases between. Here the CDR3 reads CASRGQFNSGANVLTF. For the CDR3, the DNA is TGTGCCAGCAGAGGACAGTTCAACTCTGGGGCCAACGTCCTGACTTTC.

This clonotype was seen repeatedly, ten times or more. J is TRBJ2-5 and V is TRBV19; D is uncertain. This CDR3 has 13 amino acids. The V gene lost 5 bases and the J gene lost 4 bases, with 11 bases spanning the gap. Germline V CDR1 and CDR2: LNHDA, SQIVND (reference sequence). The CDR3 is CASSFEFGETQYF. In nucleotides, the CDR3 is TGTGCCAGTAGTTTCGAATTTGGAGAGACCCAGTACTTC.

This clonotype has a count of ten or more. CDR3 sequence (DNA): TGCAGTGCTATGGTTCCGACAGGGAATCAGCCCCAGCATTTT. Its protein is CSAMVPTGNQPQHF. The rearrangement links TRBV20-1 to TRBJ1-5; 7 bases line up with TRBD1. The CDR3 loop spans 14 amino acids. Germline values: CDR1 DFQATT, CDR2 SNEGSKA (reference sequence). J gave up 4 bases and V 4 bases, and 7 bases lay outside the gene matches.

At least ten counts were recorded for this clonotype. This chain uses TRBV12-3 or TRBV12-4 with TRBJ2-5; maybe TRBD1 (5 bases). Trimming left V 3 bases short and J 8 bases short, with 13 bases between. This CDR3 has 13 amino acids. The CDR3 sequence: CASSFDSQSTQYF. The CDR3 DNA is TGTGCCAGCAGTTTCGACAGTCAAAGTACCCAGTACTTC.

The V gene is TRBV20-1, the J gene TRBJ2-4; 8 bases are a match to TRBD1. The CDR3 loop spans 11 amino acids. Germline-derived CDR1 and CDR2 are DFQATT and SNEGSKA (reference sequence). Trimming removed 0 bases from V and 13 bases from J; junction bases left unmatched: 2. CDR3 in amino acids: CSAREGQDQYF. DNA for the CDR3: TGCAGTGCTAGAGAGGGACAGGACCAGTACTTC.

This clonotype was observed many times. J is TRBJ1-4 and V is TRBV6-1; 7 nucleotides agree with TRBD1. The V segment lost 11 bases and the J segment 5 bases; nucleotides outside the gene matches: 8. This CDR3 contains 13 residues. From germline, CDR1 is MNHNS and CDR2 SASEGT. CDR3 coding DNA: TGTGCCTCGGAAGGGACAGAAAATGAAAAACTGTTTTTT. Protein product: CASEGTENEKLFF.

This clonotype was found many times. This rearrangement joins TRBV20-1 to TRBJ2-5; D remains unclear. The CDR3 has 15 residues. Germline CDR1 reads DFQATT; CDR2 reads SNEGSKA (reference sequence). V was clipped by 0 bases and J by 1 base, with 12 bases between them. CDR3: CSARDPGTPQETQYF. CDR3 sequence (DNA): TGCAGTGCTAGAGATCCCGGAACTCCCCAAGAGACCCAGTACTTC.

This clonotype was detected ten times or more. The CDR3 loop is CASSPQELQPQHF. The CDR3 nucleotides are TGTGCCAGCAGTCCACAAGAACTCCAGCCCCAGCATTTT. The chain carries TRBV2 and TRBJ1-5; D gene ambiguous. Between the trimmed V and J ends, which lost 5 bases and 7 bases, there was a span of 12 bases. Per germline, CDR1 SNHLY and CDR2 FYNNEI. The CDR3 contains 13 residues.

This clonotype has at least ten counts. This chain links TRBV5-1 with TRBJ2-5, with 7 bases identical to TRBD1. Germline CDR1 SGHRS, CDR2 YFSETQ. This CDR3 contains 16 residues. After removal of 4 bases from V and 5 bases from J, the junction contained 14 bases not matched to a gene. The chain's CDR3 is CASSGSGTASGETQYF. The CDR3 region has the DNA TGCGCCAGCAGCGGGTCCGGGACAGCCTCGGGCGAGACCCAGTACTTC.

The rearrangement links TRBV11-3 to TRBJ2-6; D unresolved. Looked up from germline, CDR1 is SGHNT and CDR2 is YENEEA. The CDR3 extends over 17 amino acids. The V end lost 4 bases, the J end lost 2 bases, and 15 bases lay between the germline ends. DNA for the CDR3: TGTGCCAGCAGCTCCCCGAAGTTGCAGGCTGGGGCCAACGTCCTGACTTTC. Translated: CASSSPKLQAGANVLTF.